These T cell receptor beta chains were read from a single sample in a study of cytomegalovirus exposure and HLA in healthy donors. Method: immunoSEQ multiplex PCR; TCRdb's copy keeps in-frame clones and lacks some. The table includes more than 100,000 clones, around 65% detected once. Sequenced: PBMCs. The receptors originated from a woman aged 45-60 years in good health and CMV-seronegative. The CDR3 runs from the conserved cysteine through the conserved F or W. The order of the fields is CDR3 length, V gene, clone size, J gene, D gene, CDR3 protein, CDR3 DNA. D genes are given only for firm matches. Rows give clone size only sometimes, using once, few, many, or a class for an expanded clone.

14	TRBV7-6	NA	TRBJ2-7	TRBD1	CASSTTGVIYEQYF	TGTGCCAGCAGCACAACAGGGGTAATCTACGAGCAGTACTTC
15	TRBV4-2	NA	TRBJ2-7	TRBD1	CASSRLGQGINEQYF	TGTGCCAGCAGCCGGCTGGGACAGGGTATCAACGAGCAGTACTTC
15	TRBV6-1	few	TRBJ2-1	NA	CASISREPAGNEQFF	TGTGCCAGCATAAGCCGGGAGCCCGCGGGCAATGAGCAGTTCTTC
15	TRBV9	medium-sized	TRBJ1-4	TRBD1	CASSVGNRGFEKLFF	TGTGCCAGCAGCGTAGGGAACAGGGGTTTTGAAAAACTGTTTTTT
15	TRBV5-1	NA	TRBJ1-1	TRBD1	CASSLQGAGNTEAFF	TGCGCCAGCAGCTTACAGGGGGCGGGGAACACTGAAGCTTTCTTT
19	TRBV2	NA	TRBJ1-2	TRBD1	CASSEIIVGQARANYGYTF	TGTGCCAGCAGTGAAATAATTGTAGGACAGGCGCGAGCTAACTATGGCTACACCTTC
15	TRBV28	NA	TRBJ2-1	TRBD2	CASSTPGLVYNEQFF	TGTGCCAGCAGCACACCCGGACTAGTTTACAATGAGCAGTTCTTC
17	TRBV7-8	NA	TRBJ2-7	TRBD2	CASSSGLAGGPIYEQYF	TGTGCCAGCAGCTCGGGACTAGCGGGAGGCCCGATCTACGAGCAGTACTTC
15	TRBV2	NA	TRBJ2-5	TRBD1	CASSGGTGGRETQYF	TGTGCCAGCAGTGGGGGGACAGGGGGCAGAGAGACCCAGTACTTC
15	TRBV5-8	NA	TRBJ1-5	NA	CASSLGQGRAQPQHF	TGTGCCAGCAGCTTGGGGCAGGGGAGGGCTCAGCCCCAGCATTTT
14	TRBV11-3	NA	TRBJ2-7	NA	CASSLYGISYEQYF	TGTGCCAGCAGCTTATACGGGATCTCCTACGAGCAGTACTTC
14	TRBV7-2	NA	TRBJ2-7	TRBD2	CASSTGTSGPNQYF	TGTGCCAGCAGCACAGGGACTAGCGGGCCCAATCAGTACTTC
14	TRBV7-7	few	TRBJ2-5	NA	CASSLLGKQETQYF	TGTGCTAGCAGCCTTCTTGGCAAACAAGAGACCCAGTACTTC
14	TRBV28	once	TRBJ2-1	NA	CASAAGYSYNEQFF	TGTGCCAGCGCCGCCGGGTACTCCTACAATGAGCAGTTCTTC
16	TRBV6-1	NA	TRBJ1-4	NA	CASSDLGGATNEKLFF	TGTGCCAGCAGTGACCTCGGGGGAGCAACTAATGAAAAACTGTTTTTT
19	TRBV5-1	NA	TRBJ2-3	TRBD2	CASSFGWTGLAGGTDTQYF	TGCGCCAGCAGCTTCGGCTGGACGGGACTAGCGGGAGGAACAGATACGCAGTATTTT
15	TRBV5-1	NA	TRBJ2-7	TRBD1	CASSLSGGTGVEQYF	TGCGCCAGCAGCTTGTCGGGCGGGACAGGGGTCGAGCAGTACTTC
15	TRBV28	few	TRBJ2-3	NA	CASSFGLAEADTQYF	TGTGCCAGCAGTTTTGGCCTAGCTGAAGCAGATACGCAGTATTTT
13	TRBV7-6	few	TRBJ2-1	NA	CASSLGESNEQFF	TGTGCCAGCAGCTTAGGGGAGTCTAATGAGCAGTTCTTC
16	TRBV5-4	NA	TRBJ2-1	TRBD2	CASSIGTSGGHNEQFF	TGTGCCAGCAGCATTGGGACTAGCGGGGGGCACAATGAGCAGTTCTTC
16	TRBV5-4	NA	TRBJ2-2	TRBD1	CASSSGQGDGLRELFF	TGTGCCAGCAGCTCGGGACAGGGGGATGGTTTGAGGGAGCTGTTTTTT
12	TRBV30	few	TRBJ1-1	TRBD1	CAWRRGTGEAFF	TGTGCCTGGAGGCGCGGGACAGGTGAAGCTTTCTTT
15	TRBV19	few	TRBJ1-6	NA	CASSIRAGDNSPLHF	TGTGCCAGTAGTATCAGGGCGGGGGATAATTCACCCCTCCACTTT
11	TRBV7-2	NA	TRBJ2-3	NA	CASTSTDTQYF	TGTGCCAGCACTAGCACAGATACGCAGTATTTT
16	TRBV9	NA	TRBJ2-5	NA	CASSVEGGASGETQYF	TGTGCCAGCAGCGTAGAGGGTGGGGCCTCTGGAGAGACCCAGTACTTC
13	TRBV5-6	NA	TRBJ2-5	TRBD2	CASSLTGGETQYF	TGTGCCAGCAGCTTGACCGGGGGGGAGACCCAGTACTTC
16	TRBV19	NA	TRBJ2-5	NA	CASSIDPANPQETQYF	TGTGCCAGTAGTATAGATCCCGCGAACCCACAAGAGACCCAGTACTTC
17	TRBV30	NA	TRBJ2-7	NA	CAWGGVPSASHRYEQYF	TGTGCCTGGGGCGGGGTCCCTTCGGCGTCCCACCGCTACGAGCAGTACTTC
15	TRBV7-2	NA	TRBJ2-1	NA	CASSPGSGVYNEQFF	TGTGCCAGCAGCCCTGGGAGCGGAGTCTACAATGAGCAGTTCTTC
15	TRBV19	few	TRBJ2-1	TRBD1	CASKEDRGSYNEQFF	TGTGCCAGTAAAGAAGACAGGGGGTCCTACAATGAGCAGTTCTTC
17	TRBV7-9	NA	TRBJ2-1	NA	CASSHGTGISSYNEQFF	TGTGCCAGCAGCCACGGGACTGGCATTTCCTCCTACAATGAGCAGTTCTTC
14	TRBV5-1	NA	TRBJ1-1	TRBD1	CASSRFGQDTEAFF	TGCGCCAGCAGCCGGTTCGGACAGGACACTGAAGCTTTCTTT
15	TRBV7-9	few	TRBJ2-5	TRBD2	CASSLGSSGTETQYF	TGTGCCAGCAGCTTGGGGTCTAGCGGGACTGAGACCCAGTACTTC